What follows describes a single T cell receptor beta chain. The source of the sample is a study of blood T cell repertoires in COVID-19. Germline-derived CDR1 and CDR2 are SGHRS and YFSETQ. The trim removed 7 bases at V and 6 bases at J, leaving 7 bases unmatched. This CDR3 has 13 amino acids. Clones were sequenced by immunoSEQ multiplex PCR, and TCRdb holds only the in-frame ones, with some missing. Of about 330,000 clones in the sample, approximately 92% were seen once. The study drew participants aged about 18 to 89 years from 20 to 30 US areas. Participants' reported clinical history set cohort assignment.

The V gene is TRBV5-1, the J gene TRBJ2-3; TRBD1 matches at 8 bases. This clonotype was sampled from a woman aged 30 to 39 who had recovered from COVID-19. The material sequenced was PBMCs or T cells enriched from blood (not recorded which). The CDR3 sequence: CASHGQGPDTQYF. The CDR3 region has the DNA TGCGCCAGCCATGGACAGGGTCCCGATACGCAGTATTTT.